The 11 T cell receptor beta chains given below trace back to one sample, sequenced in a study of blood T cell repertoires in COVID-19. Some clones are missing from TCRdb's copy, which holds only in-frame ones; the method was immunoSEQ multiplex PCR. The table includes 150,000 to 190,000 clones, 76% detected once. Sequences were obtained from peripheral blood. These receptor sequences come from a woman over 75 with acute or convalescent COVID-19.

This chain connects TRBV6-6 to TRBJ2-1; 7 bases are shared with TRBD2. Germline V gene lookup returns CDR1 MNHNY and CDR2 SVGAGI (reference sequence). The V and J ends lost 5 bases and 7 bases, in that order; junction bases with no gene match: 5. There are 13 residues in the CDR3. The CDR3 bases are TGTGCCAGCAGTAGCGGGATTGGGAATGAGCAGTTCTTC. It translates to CASSSGIGNEQFF.

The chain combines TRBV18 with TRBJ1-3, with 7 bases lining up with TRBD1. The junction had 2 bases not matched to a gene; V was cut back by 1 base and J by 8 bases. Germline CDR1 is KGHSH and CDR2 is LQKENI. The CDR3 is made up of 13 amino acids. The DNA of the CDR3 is TGTGCCAGCTCACCACTAGACAGGGACACCATATATTTT. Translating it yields CASSPLDRDTIYF.

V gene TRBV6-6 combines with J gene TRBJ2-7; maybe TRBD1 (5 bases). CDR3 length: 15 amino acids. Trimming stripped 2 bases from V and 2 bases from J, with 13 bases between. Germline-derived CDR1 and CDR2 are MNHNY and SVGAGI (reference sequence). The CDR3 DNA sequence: TGTGCCAGCAGTTACACTATGACAGCTCCCTACGAGCAGTACTTC. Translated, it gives CASSYTMTAPYEQYF.

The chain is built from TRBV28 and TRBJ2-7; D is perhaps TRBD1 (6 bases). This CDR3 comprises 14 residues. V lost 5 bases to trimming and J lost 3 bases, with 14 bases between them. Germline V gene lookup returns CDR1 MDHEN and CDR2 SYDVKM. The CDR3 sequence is CASSLTQGRYEQYF. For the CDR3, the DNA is TGTGCCAGCAGTCTGACACAGGGCCGCTACGAGCAGTACTTC.

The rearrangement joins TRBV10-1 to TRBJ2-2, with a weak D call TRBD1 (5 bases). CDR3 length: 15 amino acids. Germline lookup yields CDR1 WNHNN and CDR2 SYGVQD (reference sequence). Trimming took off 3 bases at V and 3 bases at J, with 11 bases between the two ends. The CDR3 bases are TGCGCCAGCAGTGAATCTCAACAGGACACCGGGGAGCTGTTTTTT. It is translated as CASSESQQDTGELFF.

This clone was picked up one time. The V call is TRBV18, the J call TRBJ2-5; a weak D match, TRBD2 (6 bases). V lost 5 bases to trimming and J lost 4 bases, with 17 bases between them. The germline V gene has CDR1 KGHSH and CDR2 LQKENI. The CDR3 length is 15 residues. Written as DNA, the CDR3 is TGTGCCAGCTCAGCCCTAGCGAATATCCTAGAGACCCAGTACTTC. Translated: CASSALANILETQYF. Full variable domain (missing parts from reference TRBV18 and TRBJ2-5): NAGVMQNPRHLVRRRGQEARLRCSPMKGHSHVYWYRQLPEEGLKFMVYLQKENIIDESGMPKERFSAEFPKEGPSILRIQQVVRGDSAAYFCASSALANILETQYFGPGTRLLVL.

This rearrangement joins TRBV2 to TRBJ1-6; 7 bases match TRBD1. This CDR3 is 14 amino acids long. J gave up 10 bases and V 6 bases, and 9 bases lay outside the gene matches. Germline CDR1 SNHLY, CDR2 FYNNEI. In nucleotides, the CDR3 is TGTGCCAGCAGCCTCGACAGGGTACGCTCACCCCTCCACTTT. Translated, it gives CASSLDRVRSPLHF.

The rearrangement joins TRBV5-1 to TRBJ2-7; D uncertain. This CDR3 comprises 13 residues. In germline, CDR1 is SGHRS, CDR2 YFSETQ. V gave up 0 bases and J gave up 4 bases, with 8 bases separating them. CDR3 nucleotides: TGCGCCAGCAGCTTGGCGTCTCCTTACGAGCAGTACTTC. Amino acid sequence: CASSLASPYEQYF. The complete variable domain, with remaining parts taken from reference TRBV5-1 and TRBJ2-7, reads KAGVTQTPRYLIKTRGQQVTLSCSPISGHRSVSWYQQTPGQGLQFLFEYFSETQRNKGNFPGRFSGRQFSNSRSEMNVSTLELGDSALYLCASSLASPYEQYFGPGTRLTVT.

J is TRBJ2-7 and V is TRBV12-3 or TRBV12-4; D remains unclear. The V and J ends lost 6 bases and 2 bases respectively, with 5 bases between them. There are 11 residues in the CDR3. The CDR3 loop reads CASSTAYEQYF. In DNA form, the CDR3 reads TGTGCCAGCAGCACAGCCTACGAGCAGTACTTC.

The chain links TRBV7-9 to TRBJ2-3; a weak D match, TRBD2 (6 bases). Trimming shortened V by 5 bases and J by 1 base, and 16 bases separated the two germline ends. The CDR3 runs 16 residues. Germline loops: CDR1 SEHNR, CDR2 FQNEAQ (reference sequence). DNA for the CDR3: TGTGCCAGCAGCCTCCTGGTAACGGGGGGCACAGATACGCAGTATTTT. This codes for CASSLLVTGGTDTQYF.

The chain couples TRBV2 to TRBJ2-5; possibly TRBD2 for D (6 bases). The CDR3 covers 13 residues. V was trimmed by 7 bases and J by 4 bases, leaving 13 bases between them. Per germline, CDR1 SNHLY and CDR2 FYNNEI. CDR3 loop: CASKYGGRETQYF. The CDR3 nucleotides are TGTGCCAGCAAGTATGGGGGGAGAGAGACCCAGTACTTC.